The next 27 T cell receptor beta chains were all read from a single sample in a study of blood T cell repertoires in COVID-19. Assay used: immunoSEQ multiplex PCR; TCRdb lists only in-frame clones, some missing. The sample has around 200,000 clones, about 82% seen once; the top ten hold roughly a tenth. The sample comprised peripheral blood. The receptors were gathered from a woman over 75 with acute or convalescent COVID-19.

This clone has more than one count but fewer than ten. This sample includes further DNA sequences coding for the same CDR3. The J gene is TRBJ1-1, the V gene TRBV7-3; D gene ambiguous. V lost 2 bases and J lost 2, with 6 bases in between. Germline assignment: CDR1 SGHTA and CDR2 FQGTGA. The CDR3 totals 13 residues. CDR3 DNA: TGTGCCAGCAGCTTATCGCGTAACACTGAAGCTTTCTTT. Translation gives CASSLSRNTEAFF. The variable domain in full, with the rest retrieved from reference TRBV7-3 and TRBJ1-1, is GAGVSQTPSNKVTEKGKYVELRCDPISGHTALYWYRQSLGQGPEFLIYFQGTGAADDSGLPNDRFFAVRPEGSVSTLKIQRTERGDSAVYLCASSLSRNTEAFFGQGTRLTVV.

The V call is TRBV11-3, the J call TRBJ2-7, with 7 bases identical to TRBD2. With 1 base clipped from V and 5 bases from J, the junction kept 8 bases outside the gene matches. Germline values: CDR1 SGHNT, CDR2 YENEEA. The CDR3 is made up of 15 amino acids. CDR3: CASSLGLAVTNEQYF. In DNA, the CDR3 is TGTGCCAGCAGCTTAGGGCTAGCGGTCACCAACGAGCAGTACTTC.

The CDR3 DNA sequence: TGTGCCTGGAATAGCGGGACTAGCACAGATACGCAGTATTTT. This sequence encodes CAWNSGTSTDTQYF. The rearrangement uses TRBV30 and TRBJ2-3; 8 nucleotides line up with TRBD2. Germline lookup yields CDR1 GTSNPN and CDR2 SVGIG (reference sequence). J lost 0 bases, V lost 4 bases, and 3 bases had no gene match. The CDR3 length is 14 residues. Drawing the rest from reference TRBV30 and TRBJ2-3, the complete variable domain is SQTIHQWPATLVQPVGSPLSLECTVEGTSNPNLYWYRQAAGRGLQLLFYSVGIGQISSEVPQNLSASRPQDRQFILSSKKLLLSDSGFYLCAWNSGTSTDTQYFGPGTRLTVL.

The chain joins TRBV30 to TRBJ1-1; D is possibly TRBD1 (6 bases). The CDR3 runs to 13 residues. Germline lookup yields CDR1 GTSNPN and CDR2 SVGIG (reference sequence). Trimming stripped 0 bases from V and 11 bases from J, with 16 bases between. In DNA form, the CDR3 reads TGTGCCTGGAGTGTAGGGGCGGTCCAGGGGGCTTTCTTT. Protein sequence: CAWSVGAVQGAFF.

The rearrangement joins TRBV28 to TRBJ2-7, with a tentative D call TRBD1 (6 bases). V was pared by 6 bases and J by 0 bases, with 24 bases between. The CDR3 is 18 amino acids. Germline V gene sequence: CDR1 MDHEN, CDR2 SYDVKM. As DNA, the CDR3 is TGTGCCAGCAGATTAAATTGGCGTGGGGGCAGAGACTCCTACGAGCAGTACTTC. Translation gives CASRLNWRGGRDSYEQYF.

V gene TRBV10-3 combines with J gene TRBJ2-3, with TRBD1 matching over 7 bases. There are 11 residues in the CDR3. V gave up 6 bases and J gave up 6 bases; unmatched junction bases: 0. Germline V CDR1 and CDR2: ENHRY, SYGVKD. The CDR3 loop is CAIRQGDTQYF. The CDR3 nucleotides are TGTGCCATCAGACAGGGGGATACGCAGTATTTT.

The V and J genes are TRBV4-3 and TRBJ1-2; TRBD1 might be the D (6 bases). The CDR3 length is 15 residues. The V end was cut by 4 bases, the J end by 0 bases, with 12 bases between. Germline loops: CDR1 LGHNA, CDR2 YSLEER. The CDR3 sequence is CASSPGGGPNYGYTF. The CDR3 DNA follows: TGCGCCAGCAGCCCGGGAGGGGGGCCTAACTATGGCTACACCTTC.

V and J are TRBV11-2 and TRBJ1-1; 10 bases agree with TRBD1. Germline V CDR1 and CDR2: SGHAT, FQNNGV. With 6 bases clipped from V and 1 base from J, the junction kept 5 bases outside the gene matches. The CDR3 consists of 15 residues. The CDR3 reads CASRGQGVWNTEAFF. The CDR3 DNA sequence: TGTGCCAGCAGAGGACAGGGGGTTTGGAACACTGAAGCTTTCTTT.

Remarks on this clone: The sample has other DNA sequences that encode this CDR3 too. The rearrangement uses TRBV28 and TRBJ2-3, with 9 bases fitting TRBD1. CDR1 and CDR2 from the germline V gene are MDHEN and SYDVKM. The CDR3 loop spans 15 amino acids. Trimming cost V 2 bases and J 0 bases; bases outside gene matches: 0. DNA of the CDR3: TGTGCCAGCAGTTTAGGGACAGGGAGCACAGATACGCAGTATTTT. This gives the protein CASSLGTGSTDTQYF.

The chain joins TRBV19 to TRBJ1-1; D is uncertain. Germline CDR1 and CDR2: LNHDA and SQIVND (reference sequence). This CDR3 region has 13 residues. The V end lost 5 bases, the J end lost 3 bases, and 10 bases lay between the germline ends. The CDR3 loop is CASSLQLYTEAFF. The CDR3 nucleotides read TGTGCCAGTAGTCTACAGCTGTACACTGAAGCTTTCTTT.

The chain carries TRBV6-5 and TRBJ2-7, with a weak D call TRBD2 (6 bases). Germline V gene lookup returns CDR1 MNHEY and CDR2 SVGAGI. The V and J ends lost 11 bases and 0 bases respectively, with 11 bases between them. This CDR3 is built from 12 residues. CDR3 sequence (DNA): TGTGCCGTACTAGCTATCTCCTACGAGCAGTACTTC. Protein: CAVLAISYEQYF.

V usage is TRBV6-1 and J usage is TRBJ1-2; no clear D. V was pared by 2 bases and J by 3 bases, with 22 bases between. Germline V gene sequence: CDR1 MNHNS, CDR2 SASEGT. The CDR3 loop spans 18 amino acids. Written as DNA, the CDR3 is TGTGCCAGCAGTGAACATGTGTCGGGCCGACTAAACGACTATGGCTACACCTTC. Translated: CASSEHVSGRLNDYGYTF.

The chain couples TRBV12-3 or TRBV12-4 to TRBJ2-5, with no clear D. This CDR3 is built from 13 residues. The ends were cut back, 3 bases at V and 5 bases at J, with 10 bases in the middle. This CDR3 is CASSFGLVETQYF. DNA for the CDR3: TGTGCCAGCAGTTTTGGGCTGGTGGAGACCCAGTACTTC.

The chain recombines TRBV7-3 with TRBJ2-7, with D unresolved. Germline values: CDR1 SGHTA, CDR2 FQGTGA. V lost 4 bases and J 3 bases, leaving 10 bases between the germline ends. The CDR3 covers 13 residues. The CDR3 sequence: CASSSGPIYEQYF. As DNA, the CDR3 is TGTGCCAGCAGCTCCGGTCCGATCTACGAGCAGTACTTC.

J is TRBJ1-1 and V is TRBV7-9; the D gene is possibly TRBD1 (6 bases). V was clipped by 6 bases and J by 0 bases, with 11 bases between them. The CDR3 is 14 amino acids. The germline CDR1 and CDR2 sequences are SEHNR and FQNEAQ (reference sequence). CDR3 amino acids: CASSPTGMNTEAFF. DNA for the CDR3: TGTGCCAGCAGTCCGACAGGCATGAACACTGAAGCTTTCTTT.

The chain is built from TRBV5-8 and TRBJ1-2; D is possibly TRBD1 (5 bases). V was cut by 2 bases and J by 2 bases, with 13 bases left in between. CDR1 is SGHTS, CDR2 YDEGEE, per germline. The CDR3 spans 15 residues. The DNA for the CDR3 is TGTGCCAGCAGCTTTACGGGGGGGGGAAACTATGGCTACACCTTC. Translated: CASSFTGGGNYGYTF.

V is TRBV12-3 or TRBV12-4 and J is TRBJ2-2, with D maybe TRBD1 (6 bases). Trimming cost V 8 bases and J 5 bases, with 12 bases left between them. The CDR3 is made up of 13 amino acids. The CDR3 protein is CASERGGTGELFF. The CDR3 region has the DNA TGTGCCAGCGAGCGAGGGGGTACCGGGGAGCTGTTTTTT.

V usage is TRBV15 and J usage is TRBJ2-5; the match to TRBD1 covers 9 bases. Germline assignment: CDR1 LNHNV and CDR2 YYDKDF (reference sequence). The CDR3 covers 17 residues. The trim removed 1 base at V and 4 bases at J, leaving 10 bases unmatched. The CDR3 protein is CATSRGLGQGVGETQYF. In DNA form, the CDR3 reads TGTGCCACCAGCAGAGGGTTGGGACAGGGTGTAGGAGAGACCCAGTACTTC.

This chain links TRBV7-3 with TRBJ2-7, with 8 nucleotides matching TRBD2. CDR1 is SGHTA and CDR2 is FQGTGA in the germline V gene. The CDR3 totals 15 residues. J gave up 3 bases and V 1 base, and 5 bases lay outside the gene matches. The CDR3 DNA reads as TGTGCCAGCAGCTTAAACGGGGGGGACGGCTACGAGCAGTACTTC. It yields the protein CASSLNGGDGYEQYF.

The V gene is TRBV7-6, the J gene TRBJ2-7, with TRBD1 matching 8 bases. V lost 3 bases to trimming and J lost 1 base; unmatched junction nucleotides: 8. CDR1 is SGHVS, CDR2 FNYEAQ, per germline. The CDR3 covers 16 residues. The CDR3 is CASSLGGQDRSYEQYF. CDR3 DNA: TGTGCCAGCAGCTTGGGGGGACAGGATCGATCCTACGAGCAGTACTTC.

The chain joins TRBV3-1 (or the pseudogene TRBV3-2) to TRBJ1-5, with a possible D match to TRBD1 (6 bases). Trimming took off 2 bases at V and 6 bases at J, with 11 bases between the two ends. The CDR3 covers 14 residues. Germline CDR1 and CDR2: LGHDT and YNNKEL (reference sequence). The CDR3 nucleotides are TGTGCCAGCAGCCAACAGGGGAAAGGTCAGCCCCAGCATTTT. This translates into CASSQQGKGQPQHF.

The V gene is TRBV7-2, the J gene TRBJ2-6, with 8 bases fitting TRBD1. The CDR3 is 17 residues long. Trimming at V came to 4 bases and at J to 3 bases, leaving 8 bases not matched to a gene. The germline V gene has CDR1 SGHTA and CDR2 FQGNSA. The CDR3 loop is CASSSSTGVYGANVLTF. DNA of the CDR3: TGTGCCAGCAGCTCTTCGACAGGGGTCTATGGGGCCAACGTCCTGACTTTC.

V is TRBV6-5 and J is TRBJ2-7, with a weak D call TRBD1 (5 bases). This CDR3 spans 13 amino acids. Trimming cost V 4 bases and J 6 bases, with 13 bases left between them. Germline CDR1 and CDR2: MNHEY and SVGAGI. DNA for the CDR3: TGTGCCAGCAGTTCCCAGGGTTCAGGCGAGCAGTACTTC. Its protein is CASSSQGSGEQYF.

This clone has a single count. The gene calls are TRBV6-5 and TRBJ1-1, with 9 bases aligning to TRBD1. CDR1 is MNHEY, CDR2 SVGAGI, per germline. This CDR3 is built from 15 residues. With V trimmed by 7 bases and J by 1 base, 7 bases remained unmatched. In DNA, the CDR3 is TGTGCCAGCACCCAGGACAGGGGCCCGAACACTGAAGCTTTCTTT. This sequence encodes CASTQDRGPNTEAFF.

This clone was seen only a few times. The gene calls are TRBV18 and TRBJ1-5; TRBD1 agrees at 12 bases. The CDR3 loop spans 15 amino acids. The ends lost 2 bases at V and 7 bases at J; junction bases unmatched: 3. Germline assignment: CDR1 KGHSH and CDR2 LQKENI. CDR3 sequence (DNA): TGTGCCAGCTCACCAGGGACAGGGGGCAGCCAGCCCCAGCATTTT. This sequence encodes CASSPGTGGSQPQHF.

The CDR3: CASRRQGSYEQYF. Here the CDR3 DNA reads TGTGCCAGCCGCAGACAGGGCTCCTACGAGCAGTACTTC. The rearrangement joins TRBV27 to TRBJ2-7; 7 nucleotides match TRBD1. CDR1 and CDR2 from the germline V gene are MNHEY and SMNVEV (reference sequence). Trimming at V came to 8 bases and at J to 0 bases, leaving 4 bases not matched to a gene. CDR3 length equals 13 residues.

The CDR3 sequence is CASSSGEGSGNTIYF. Written as DNA, the CDR3 is TGTGCCAGCAGCTCCGGAGAGGGATCTGGAAACACCATATATTTT. This chain uses TRBV7-6 with TRBJ1-3; D ambiguous. Germline V CDR1 and CDR2: SGHVS, FNYEAQ. Deletions cut 4 bases from V and 1 base from J, with 11 bases between. The CDR3 runs 15 residues.